This T cell receptor beta chain was captured by sequencing in a study of T cell responses to AZD1222 COVID-19 vaccine. The wider study: Combined were second doses at about 4 or about 12 weeks.

Study-wide results and caveats: It was only a handful of AZD1222 recipients who were seropositive at baseline. White British people made up most donors, females outnumbered males, and clonal diversity was possibly underestimated.

Trimming removed 2 bases from V and 6 bases from J, with 7 bases in between. CDR1 and CDR2 from the germline V gene are KGHSH and LQKENI. This CDR3 has 12 residues. TCRdb keeps only in-frame clones here, not all; method: immunoSEQ multiplex PCR. In the table there are 120,000 or so clones, 70% to 90% of which are singletons. In the case of this clone: Its target is not known.

The chain combines TRBV18 with TRBJ1-1, with D hard to call. This receptor was identified in an adult in good health. Source: peripheral blood, taken on day 0 of AZD1222 vaccination. The CDR3, as DNA: TGTGCCAGCTCACCAAGAGGGTCTGAAGCTTTCTTT. Residues: CASSPRGSEAFF. Looking up the rest from reference TRBV18 and TRBJ1-1 gives the full variable domain: NAGVMQNPRHLVRRRGQEARLRCSPMKGHSHVYWYRQLPEEGLKFMVYLQKENIIDESGMPKERFSAEFPKEGPSILRIQQVVRGDSAAYFCASSPRGSEAFFGQGTRLTVV.